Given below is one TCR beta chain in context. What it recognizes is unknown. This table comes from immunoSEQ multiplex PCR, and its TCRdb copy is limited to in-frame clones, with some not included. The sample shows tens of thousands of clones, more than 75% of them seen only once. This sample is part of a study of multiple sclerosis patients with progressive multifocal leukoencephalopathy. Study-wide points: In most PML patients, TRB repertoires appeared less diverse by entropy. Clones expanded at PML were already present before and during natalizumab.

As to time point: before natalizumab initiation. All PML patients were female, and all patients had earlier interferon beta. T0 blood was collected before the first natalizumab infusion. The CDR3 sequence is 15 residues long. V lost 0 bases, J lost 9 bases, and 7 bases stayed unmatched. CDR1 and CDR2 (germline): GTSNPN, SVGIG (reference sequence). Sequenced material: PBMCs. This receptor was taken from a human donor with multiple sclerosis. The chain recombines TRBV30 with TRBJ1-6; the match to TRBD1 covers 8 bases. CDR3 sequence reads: CAWSVLRTGTSPLHF. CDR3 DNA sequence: TGTGCCTGGAGTGTACTTCGGACAGGGACTTCACCCCTCCACTTT.